This T cell receptor (beta chain) was sequenced during a study of radiotherapy plus CTLA-4 blockade in lung cancer. Germline V gene data show CDR1 as SGHDN and CDR2 as FVKESK. The CDR3 loop spans 16 amino acids. V was trimmed by 2 bases and J by 4 bases, leaving 16 bases between them. On this clone: Antigen: not known.

Data came from immunoSEQ multiplex PCR; TCRdb stores just in-frame clones and leaves some out. The data show roughly 50,000 clones, with roughly three quarters seen just once and 11% held by the top ten. Study findings and constraints: Radiotherapy with ipilimumab was followed by blood expansion of tumor-derived clones.

This receptor was identified in a human donor with non-small cell lung cancer who had stable disease on radiotherapy plus ipilimumab. The chain carries TRBV14 and TRBJ2-3; the D is unclear. The sample here was peripheral blood, taken from a patient treated with radiotherapy plus ipilimumab. The CDR3 DNA follows: TGTGCCAGCAGCCAAAGACACGGTTATGAGGCAGATACGCAGTATTTT. This codes for CASSQRHGYEADTQYF.